This entry lists 23 T cell receptor beta chains sequenced from one sample in a study of a mutant IDH1 vaccine in newly diagnosed glioma. Sequencing was performed with immunoSEQ multiplex PCR; in TCRdb, only in-frame clones are kept and a portion is missing. The sample has approximately 54,000 clones, about four fifths seen once. Noted time point: baseline, week 1 (first vaccination visit). Regarding treatment: pre-vaccination baseline after standard-of-care therapy. Here the sequenced sample was PBMCs, taken from a glioma patient treated with radiotherapy, temozolomide or both. These receptors were obtained from a man between 18 and 29 years old with glioma.

The J gene is TRBJ1-6, the V gene TRBV5-4, with D possibly being TRBD1 (5 bases). The CDR3 has 13 amino acids. V was trimmed by 3 bases and J by 7 bases, leaving 8 bases between them. Germline CDR1 reads SGHNT; CDR2 reads YYREEE (reference sequence). This CDR3 reads CASSSRQNSPLHF. The CDR3 region has the DNA TGTGCCAGCAGCTCCAGACAGAATTCACCCCTCCACTTT. The whole variable domain, filled in from reference TRBV5-4 and TRBJ1-6, reads ETGVTQSPTHLIKTRGQQVTLRCSSQSGHNTVSWYQQALGQGPQFIFQYYREEENGRGNFPPRFSGLQFPNYSSELNVNALELDDSALYLCASSSRQNSPLHFGNGTRLTVT.

The chain recombines TRBV4-3 with TRBJ1-2; TRBD1 agrees at 7 bases. Germline loops: CDR1 LGHNA, CDR2 YSLEER. The CDR3 contains 14 residues. Unmatched junction bases numbered 3, after V lost 1 base and J lost 4 bases. The CDR3 bases are TGCGCCAGCAGCCAAGCCGACAGGGCCTATGGCTACACCTTC. It yields the protein CASSQADRAYGYTF.

This clone has just one count. The chain has TRBV16 and TRBJ2-2; TRBD1 is a possible D gene (6 bases). There are 18 residues in the CDR3. V gave up 2 bases and J gave up 4 bases, with 20 bases separating them. The germline V gene has CDR1 KGHSY and CDR2 FQNENV. The DNA of the CDR3 is TGTGCCAGCAGCCAAACGCCAGGGGATGGGTCGACCACCGGGGAGCTGTTTTTT. Translated: CASSQTPGDGSTTGELFF.

This clone appeared once. V gene TRBV25-1 combines with J gene TRBJ2-1; D not certain. Germline lookup yields CDR1 MGHDK and CDR2 SYGVNS. V gave up 6 bases and J gave up 3 bases, with 9 bases separating them. The CDR3 loop spans 13 amino acids. The CDR3 spells CASRLDGYNEQFF. CDR3 sequence (DNA): TGTGCCAGCAGGTTGGACGGCTACAATGAGCAGTTCTTC.

The J gene is TRBJ2-5, the V gene TRBV6-1; D is uncertain. With 2 bases removed from V and 1 base from J, the gap between germline ends came to 11 bases. Germline CDR1 is MNHNS and CDR2 is SASEGT. The CDR3 has 15 residues. CDR3 sequence (DNA): TGTGCCAGCAGTGAAATCCCGCGATCCCAAGAGACCCAGTACTTC. Protein: CASSEIPRSQETQYF.

The gene calls are TRBV6-5 and TRBJ1-1; perhaps TRBD1 as D (6 bases). Looked up from germline, CDR1 is MNHEY and CDR2 is SVGAGI. The V gene lost 2 bases and the J gene lost 7 bases, with 8 bases spanning the gap. CDR3 length: 12 residues. Here the CDR3 reads CASSYPGDEAFF. The CDR3 DNA is TGTGCCAGCAGTTACCCAGGGGATGAAGCTTTCTTT.

The chain is built from TRBV7-2 and TRBJ2-7; D might be TRBD2 (5 bases). The CDR3 spans 15 residues. Trimming took 3 bases from V and 4 from J, leaving 16 bases between them. Germline V lookup: CDR1 SGHTA, CDR2 FQGNSA. The CDR3 coding sequence is TGTGCCAGCAGCTTCGGAGGTACGGCAACGTACGAGCAGTACTTC. This codes for CASSFGGTATYEQYF.

This chain joins TRBV7-3 and TRBJ2-1, with a tentative D call TRBD2 (5 bases). Germline lookup yields CDR1 SGHTA and CDR2 FQGTGA. Trimming cost V 5 bases and J 0 bases, with 11 bases left between them. The CDR3 consists of 15 residues. DNA of the CDR3: TGTGCCAGCAGCCCCCCGGGGAGCTCCTACAATGAGCAGTTCTTC. Encoded protein: CASSPPGSSYNEQFF.

The chain carries TRBV27 and TRBJ2-2; D gene ambiguous. Germline V gives CDR1 MNHEY, CDR2 SMNVEV (reference sequence). The V end was cut by 5 bases, the J end by 2 bases, with 3 bases between. This CDR3 spans 12 amino acids. CDR3: CASSQNTGELFF. The CDR3 DNA reads as TGTGCCAGCAGTCAAAACACCGGGGAGCTGTTTTTT.

The gene calls are TRBV29-1 and TRBJ2-1, with 8 bases lining up with TRBD1. With V trimmed by 6 bases and J by 4 bases, 8 bases remained unmatched. Looked up from germline, CDR1 is SQVTM and CDR2 is ANQGSEA. CDR3 length equals 14 residues. In DNA form, the CDR3 reads TGCAGCGTCGGAAACAGGGGGTATTACAATGAGCAGTTCTTC. It translates to CSVGNRGYYNEQFF.

This rearrangement joins TRBV7-2 to TRBJ2-1, with TRBD2 identical over 13 bases. V dropped 8 bases and J dropped 7; count of bases not matched to a gene: 8. The CDR3 length is 15 residues. Germline V CDR1 and CDR2: SGHTA, FQGNSA. CDR3 bases: TGTGCCAGCGCCCTGACTAGCGGGGGGCGAAATGAGCAGTTCTTC. Protein sequence: CASALTSGGRNEQFF.

The V and J genes are TRBV19 and TRBJ2-7; D unresolved. V was pared by 2 bases and J by 7 bases, with 12 bases between. Germline CDR1 reads LNHDA; CDR2 reads SQIVND (reference sequence). The CDR3 sequence is 13 residues long. CDR3 in amino acids: CASSISGLKEQYF. Written as DNA, the CDR3 is TGTGCCAGTAGTATAAGTGGGTTGAAGGAGCAGTACTTC.

The genes are TRBV9 and TRBJ2-3; D perhaps matches TRBD2 (6 bases). The length of the CDR3 is 15 residues. V gave up 3 bases and J gave up 5 bases, with 16 bases separating them. CDR1 and CDR2 (germline): SGDLS, YYNGEE. CDR3 in amino acids: CASSEPSEAGDTQYF. CDR3 nucleotides: TGTGCCAGCAGCGAACCTAGCGAGGCGGGAGATACGCAGTATTTT.

The chain links TRBV6-6 to TRBJ1-3; possibly TRBD1 for D (6 bases). Germline values: CDR1 MNHNY, CDR2 SVGAGI (reference sequence). V was trimmed by 2 bases and J by 1 base, leaving 6 bases between them. The CDR3 covers 14 residues. CDR3 sequence (DNA): TGTGCCAGCAGTTACGGGACATCTGGAAACACCATATATTTT. Encoded protein: CASSYGTSGNTIYF.

The rearrangement links TRBV6-5 to TRBJ1-1; D is undetermined. The V end lost 4 bases, the J end lost 5 bases, and 11 bases lay between the germline ends. This CDR3 is built from 13 residues. Germline loops: CDR1 MNHEY, CDR2 SVGAGI. In DNA form, the CDR3 reads TGTGCCAGCAGTTTCCACAGAACAACTGAAGCTTTCTTT. Its translation: CASSFHRTTEAFF.

This chain connects TRBV7-9 to TRBJ2-7; D might be TRBD1 or TRBD2, each matching 5 bases. The V and J ends lost 5 bases and 0 bases respectively, with 17 bases between them. CDR1 is SEHNR and CDR2 is FQNEAQ in the germline V gene (reference sequence). The CDR3 loop spans 16 amino acids. In DNA form, the CDR3 reads TGTGCCAGCAGCCAGGGAAAGGGACGGGGCTCCTACGAGCAGTACTTC. Translating gives CASSQGKGRGSYEQYF. The full variable domain, in which reference TRBV7-9 and TRBJ2-7 provide the parts outside the CDR3, is DTGVSQNPRHKITKRGQNVTFRCDPISEHNRLYWYRQTLGQGPEFLTYFQNEAQLEKSRLLSDRFSAERPKGSFSTLEIQRTEQGDSAMYLCASSQGKGRGSYEQYFGPGTRLTVT.

The V gene is TRBV30, the J gene TRBJ2-6, with D uncertain. This CDR3 spans 12 amino acids. Trimming took 3 bases from V and 0 from J, leaving 0 bases between them. CDR1 and CDR2 from the germline V gene are GTSNPN and SVGIG (reference sequence). The CDR3, as DNA: TGTGCCTGGAGCTCTGGGGCCAACGTCCTGACTTTC. This translates into CAWSSGANVLTF. The whole variable domain, filled in from reference TRBV30 and TRBJ2-6, reads SQTIHQWPATLVQPVGSPLSLECTVEGTSNPNLYWYRQAAGRGLQLLFYSVGIGQISSEVPQNLSASRPQDRQFILSSKKLLLSDSGFYLCAWSSGANVLTFGAGSRLTVL.

This chain links TRBV27 with TRBJ2-1, with D unresolved. Trimming cost V 0 bases and J 6 bases, with 6 bases left between them. CDR3 size: 13 residues. CDR1 is MNHEY, CDR2 SMNVEV, per germline (reference sequence). Here the CDR3 DNA reads TGTGCCAGCAGTTTATCGCACGGCAATGAGCAGTTCTTC. Translation: CASSLSHGNEQFF.

This clone was counted once. V is TRBV30 and J is TRBJ1-4, with D perhaps TRBD1 (5 bases). Trimming removed 0 bases from V and 7 bases from J, with 21 bases in between. Per germline, CDR1 GTSNPN and CDR2 SVGIG (reference sequence). The CDR3 extends over 17 amino acids. Here the CDR3 DNA reads TGTGCCTGGAGTGTAAAGGGACTTCGGGGGGTGGGTGAAAAACTGTTTTTT. This sequence encodes CAWSVKGLRGVGEKLFF.

The V gene is TRBV6-5, the J gene TRBJ2-7; 8 nucleotides line up with TRBD1. The CDR3 contains 13 residues. Germline CDR1 reads MNHEY; CDR2 reads SVGAGI. V gave up 5 bases and J gave up 6 bases; unmatched junction bases: 6. DNA for the CDR3: TGTGCCAGCAGTACGGGGGACAGGCGCGAGCAGTACTTC. This codes for CASSTGDRREQYF.

This clone was seen only a few times. This rearrangement joins TRBV2 to TRBJ1-5; D ambiguous. Trimming removed 7 bases from V and 7 bases from J, with 17 bases in between. In germline, CDR1 is SNHLY, CDR2 FYNNEI. CDR3 length: 14 residues. CDR3 loop: CASTSDSGGQPQHF. The CDR3 DNA follows: TGTGCCAGCACTTCCGACTCGGGCGGACAGCCCCAGCATTTT.

This rearrangement joins TRBV6-4 to TRBJ2-6; D is tentatively TRBD1 or TRBD2 (5 bases each). V lost 3 bases to trimming and J lost 0 bases, with 6 bases between them. The CDR3 consists of 15 residues. Looked up from germline, CDR1 is MRHNA and CDR2 is SNTAGT. The CDR3 region is CASSEGDSGANVLTF. The CDR3 region has the DNA TGTGCCAGCAGTGAGGGGGACTCTGGGGCCAACGTCCTGACTTTC.

The chain couples TRBV9 to TRBJ2-1; D possibly corresponds to TRBD2 (6 bases). Trimming shortened V by 3 bases and J by 3 bases, and 16 bases separated the two germline ends. CDR3 length: 16 amino acids. Germline V gene sequence: CDR1 SGDLS, CDR2 YYNGEE. CDR3 amino acids: CASSASGLQRYNEQFF. As DNA, the CDR3 is TGTGCCAGCAGCGCCTCGGGACTTCAACGCTACAATGAGCAGTTCTTC. The entire variable domain, with the rest obtained from reference TRBV9 and TRBJ2-1, is as follows: DSGVTQTPKHLITATGQRVTLRCSPRSGDLSVYWYQQSLDQGLQFLIQYYNGEERAKGNILERFSAQQFPDLHSELNLSSLELGDSALYFCASSASGLQRYNEQFFGPGTRLTVL.